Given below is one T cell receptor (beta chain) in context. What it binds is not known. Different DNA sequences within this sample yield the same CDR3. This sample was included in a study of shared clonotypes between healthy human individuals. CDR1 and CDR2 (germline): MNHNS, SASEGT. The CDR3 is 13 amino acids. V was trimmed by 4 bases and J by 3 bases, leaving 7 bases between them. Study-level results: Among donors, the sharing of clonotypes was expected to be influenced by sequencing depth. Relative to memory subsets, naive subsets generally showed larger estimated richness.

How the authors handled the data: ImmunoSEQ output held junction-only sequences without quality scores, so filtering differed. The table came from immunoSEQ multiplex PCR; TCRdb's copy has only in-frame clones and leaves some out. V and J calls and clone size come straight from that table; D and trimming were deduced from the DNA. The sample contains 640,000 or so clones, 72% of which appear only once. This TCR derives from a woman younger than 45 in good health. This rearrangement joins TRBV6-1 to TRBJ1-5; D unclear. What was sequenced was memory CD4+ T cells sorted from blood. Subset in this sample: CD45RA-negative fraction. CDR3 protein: CASSVSVNQPQHF. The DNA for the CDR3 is TGTGCCAGCAGTGTCTCTGTCAATCAGCCCCAGCATTTT.